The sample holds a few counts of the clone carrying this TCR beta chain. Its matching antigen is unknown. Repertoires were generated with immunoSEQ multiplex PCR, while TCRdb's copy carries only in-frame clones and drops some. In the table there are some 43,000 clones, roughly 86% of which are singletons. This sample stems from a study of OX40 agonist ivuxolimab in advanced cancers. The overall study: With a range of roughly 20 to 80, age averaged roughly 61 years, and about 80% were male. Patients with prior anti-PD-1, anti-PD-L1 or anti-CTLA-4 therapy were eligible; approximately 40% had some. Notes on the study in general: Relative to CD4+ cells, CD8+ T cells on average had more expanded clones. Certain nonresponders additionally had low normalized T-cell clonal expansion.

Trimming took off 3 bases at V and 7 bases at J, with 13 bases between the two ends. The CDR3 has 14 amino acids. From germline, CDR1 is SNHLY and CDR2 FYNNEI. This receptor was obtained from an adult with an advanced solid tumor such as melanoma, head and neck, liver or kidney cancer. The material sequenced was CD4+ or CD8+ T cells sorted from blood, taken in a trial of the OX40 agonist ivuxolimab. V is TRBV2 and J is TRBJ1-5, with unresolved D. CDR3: CASSDFGQPQPQHF. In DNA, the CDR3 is TGTGCCAGCAGTGATTTTGGGCAGCCCCAGCCCCAGCATTTT.